These T cell receptor beta chains were read from a single sample in a study of T-cell memory formation after mild COVID-19. TCRdb processed the 5' RACE reads anew with MiXCR; each CDR3 protein has one entry. The sample consists of around 320,000 distinct CDR3 sequences, 25% to 30% of them appearing once. The material sequenced was PBMCs or a T cell subset sorted from them (not recorded which). The receptors derive from an adult woman who had mild COVID-19 (a few samples of this study predate the infection). Cell type and time point are not known. Each CDR3 is given with its conserved first and last residue. D genes are given only for firm matches. Clone size is given for some rows only: seen once, a few or many times, or a class if the clone is expanded.

>once|TRBJ1-2|-|TRBV6-4
CASSDWGSYTF
TGTGCCAGCAGTGACTGGGGAAGCTACACCTTC
>-|TRBJ1-2|-|TRBV12-3/TRBV12-4
CASTRGVTHGPFYGYTF
TGTGCCAGCACTCGGGGGGTGACACACGGTCCCTTCTATGGCTACACCTTC
>few|TRBJ2-2|-|TRBV12-3/TRBV12-4
CASSLDRSSNTGELFF
TGTGCCAGCAGCTTAGACAGGAGCTCGAACACCGGGGAGCTGTTTTTT
>-|TRBJ2-3|TRBD1|TRBV29-1
CSVDRGQADTQYF
TGCAGCGTCGACAGGGGGCAGGCAGATACGCAGTATTTT
>few|TRBJ2-7|-|TRBV4-3
CASSQYPPGDPGEQYF
TGCGCCAGCAGCCAATACCCCCCAGGGGACCCCGGCGAGCAGTACTTC
>-|TRBJ1-1|TRBD1|TRBV5-1
CASSLVGTVNTEAFF
TGCGCCAGCAGCTTGGTGGGGACAGTCAACACTGAAGCTTTCTTT
>few|TRBJ2-2|-|TRBV29-1
CSVRGQNTGELFF
TGCAGCGTGAGGGGACAGAACACCGGGGAGCTGTTTTTT
>few|TRBJ2-4|-|TRBV7-2
CASSGFQNIQYF
TGTGCCAGCAGCGGCTTCCAAAACATTCAGTACTTC
>-|TRBJ2-1|-|TRBV19
CASDHGTRRSYNEQFF
TGTGCCAGCGACCATGGGACCAGACGATCCTACAATGAGCAGTTCTTC
>-|TRBJ2-5|-|TRBV20-1
CSARDGGGKVLETQYF
TGCAGTGCTAGAGATGGCGGCGGGAAGGTATTAGAGACCCAGTACTTC
>many|TRBJ2-3|-|TRBV7-3
CASSFGDRKNTDTQYF
TGTGCCAGCAGCTTTGGAGACAGAAAGAACACAGATACGCAGTATTTT
>few|TRBJ2-7|-|TRBV5-1
CASSPYGTVYEQYF
TGCGCCAGCAGTCCATACGGGACGGTCTACGAGCAGTACTTC
>-|TRBJ2-1|TRBD2|TRBV6-2/TRBV6-3
CASSSLPGLAENNEQFF
TGTGCCAGCAGTTCTCTTCCGGGACTAGCGGAAAACAATGAGCAGTTCTTC
>few|TRBJ2-7|TRBD2|TRBV14
CASSRSGRYEQYF
TGTGCCAGCAGCCGGAGCGGGAGATACGAGCAGTACTTC
>few|TRBJ2-1|-|TRBV3-1
CASSQGSSYNEQFF
TGTGCCAGCAGCCAGGGGAGTTCCTACAATGAGCAGTTCTTC
>-|TRBJ2-2|TRBD2|TRBV2
CASSRTSGTLTGELFF
TGTGCCAGCAGTCGGACTAGCGGGACCCTCACCGGGGAGCTGTTTTTT
>few|TRBJ1-2|-|TRBV15
CATSRDRAGTYGYTF
TGTGCCACCAGCAGAGATCGAGCAGGGACTTATGGCTACACCTTC
>-|TRBJ1-1|-|TRBV15
CATSREFVRVIGQNTEAFF
TGTGCCACCAGCAGAGAATTCGTACGAGTTATTGGGCAGAACACTGAAGCTTTCTTT
>-|TRBJ1-1|TRBD1|TRBV10-3
CAISDRGSYDTEAFF
TGTGCCATCAGCGACAGGGGGTCTTACGACACTGAAGCTTTCTTT
>-|TRBJ1-1|-|TRBV4-3
CASSQDRGVRAEAFF
TGCGCCAGCAGCCAAGATCGGGGGGTCCGGGCTGAAGCTTTCTTT
>-|TRBJ2-5|-|TRBV12-3/TRBV12-4
CASSLEGGAEETQYF
TGTGCCAGCAGTTTAGAGGGGGGCGCTGAGGAGACCCAGTACTTC
>-|TRBJ1-5|TRBD1|TRBV20-1
CSARGAGGEGPQPQHF
TGCAGTGCTAGAGGGGCAGGGGGCGAGGGGCCTCAGCCCCAGCATTTT
>few|TRBJ2-3|-|TRBV7-2
CASTPWGGYTDTQYF
TGTGCGTCGACCCCCTGGGGCGGGTACACAGATACGCAGTATTTT
>-|TRBJ2-2|TRBD1|TRBV11-2
CASSLLRGQGAYGGELFF
TGTGCCAGCAGCTTATTGAGGGGACAGGGGGCTTATGGCGGGGAGCTGTTTTTT
>-|TRBJ2-5|-|TRBV9
CASSAPRETQYF
TGTGCCAGCAGCGCCCCTAGGGAGACCCAGTACTTC
>few|TRBJ2-2|TRBD1|TRBV4-3
CASSQDRGGELFF
TGCGCCAGCAGCCAGGACAGGGGAGGGGAGCTGTTTTTT
>once|TRBJ2-1|TRBD1|TRBV14
CASSPDPGQGALGPYNEQFF
TGTGCCAGCAGCCCGGACCCGGGACAGGGGGCGCTTGGGCCCTACAATGAGCAGTTCTTC
>-|TRBJ1-2|TRBD1|TRBV20-1
CSARIGQGTNYGYTF
TGCAGTGCTAGAATAGGACAGGGGACTAACTATGGCTACACCTTC
>once|TRBJ2-7|TRBD1|TRBV5-1
CASSLATGVAYEQYF
TGCGCCAGCAGCTTGGCTACAGGGGTTGCCTACGAGCAGTACTTC
>few|TRBJ2-3|-|TRBV5-1
CASRLGSTDTQYF
TGCGCCAGCAGGCTAGGGAGCACAGATACGCAGTATTTT
>many|TRBJ2-3|TRBD2|TRBV12-3/TRBV12-4
CASSPRGVAVTDTQYF
TGTGCCAGCAGTCCCCGGGGGGTAGCGGTTACAGATACGCAGTATTTT
>-|TRBJ2-7|-|TRBV5-1
CASSLEQGPTYEQYF
TGCGCCAGCAGCTTGGAACAGGGACCCACCTACGAGCAGTACTTC
>few|TRBJ1-1|-|TRBV9
CASSVVGGNPEAFF
TGTGCCAGCAGCGTAGTCGGGGGGAACCCTGAAGCTTTCTTT
>-|TRBJ1-1|-|TRBV30
CAQIRDTEAFF
TGTGCCCAGATACGGGACACTGAAGCTTTCTTT
>few|TRBJ2-3|-|TRBV7-2
CASSSDLNRYTDTQYF
TGTGCCAGCAGCTCAGACCTAAATAGGTACACAGATACGCAGTATTTT
>-|TRBJ2-1|-|TRBV15
CATSRVGSMVNEQFF
TGTGCCACCAGCAGAGTCGGCTCTATGGTCAATGAGCAGTTCTTC
>few|TRBJ2-3|-|TRBV10-3
CAIGSPLDTQYF
TGTGCCATCGGGTCCCCTTTGGATACGCAGTATTTT
>-|TRBJ1-4|TRBD1|TRBV25-1
CASSDGGQGSLYGKLFF
TGTGCCAGCAGTGATGGCGGACAGGGGTCTTTGTATGGAAAACTGTTTTTT
>few|TRBJ2-7|-|TRBV6-2/TRBV6-3
CASSLERTWHSYEQYF
TGTGCCAGCAGTTTGGAACGGACATGGCACTCCTACGAGCAGTACTTC
>-|TRBJ2-4|-|TRBV5-1
CASSQTSDSKNIQYF
TGCGCCAGCAGCCAAACGTCGGACAGTAAAAACATTCAGTACTTC
>few|TRBJ2-3|TRBD2|TRBV4-1
CASSQLWTGGTDTQYF
TGCGCCAGCAGCCAACTTTGGACGGGGGGAACAGATACGCAGTATTTT
>-|TRBJ2-1|TRBD1|TRBV5-1
CASSPGTGWYNEQFF
TGCGCCAGCAGCCCCGGGACAGGGTGGTACAATGAGCAGTTCTTC
>-|TRBJ2-1|TRBD2|TRBV20-1
CSGLRTPGLEEGRSRNEQFF
TGCAGTGGGCTAAGGACGCCGGGACTAGAGGAGGGGAGGAGTAGGAATGAGCAGTTCTTC
>-|TRBJ2-1|TRBD2|TRBV7-6
CASSPGGGERNNEQFF
TGTGCCAGCAGCCCCGGGGGGGGTGAGCGGAACAATGAGCAGTTCTTC
>-|TRBJ2-2|-|TRBV7-8
CASSLERVGSTGELFF
TGTGCCAGCAGCTTAGAGAGGGTCGGAAGCACCGGGGAGCTGTTTTTT
>few|TRBJ1-1|-|TRBV12-3/TRBV12-4
CASSPRVTEAFF
TGTGCCAGCAGCCCAAGAGTGACTGAAGCTTTCTTT
>few|TRBJ2-5|-|TRBV25-1
CASSDVVAQYF
TGTGCCAGCAGTGATGTAGTGGCTCAGTACTTC